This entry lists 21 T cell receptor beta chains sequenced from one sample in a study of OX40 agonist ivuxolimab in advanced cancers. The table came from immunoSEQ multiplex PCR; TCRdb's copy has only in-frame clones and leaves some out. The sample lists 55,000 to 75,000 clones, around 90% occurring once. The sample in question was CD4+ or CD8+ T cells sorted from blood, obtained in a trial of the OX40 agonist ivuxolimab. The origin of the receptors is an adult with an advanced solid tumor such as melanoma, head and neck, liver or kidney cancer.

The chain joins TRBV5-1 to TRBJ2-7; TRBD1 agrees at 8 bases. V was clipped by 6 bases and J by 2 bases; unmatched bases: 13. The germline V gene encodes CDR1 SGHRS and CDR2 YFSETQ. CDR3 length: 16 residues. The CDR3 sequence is CASTTAGQGSAYEQYF. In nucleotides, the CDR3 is TGCGCCAGCACGACGGCTGGACAGGGAAGCGCCTACGAGCAGTACTTC.

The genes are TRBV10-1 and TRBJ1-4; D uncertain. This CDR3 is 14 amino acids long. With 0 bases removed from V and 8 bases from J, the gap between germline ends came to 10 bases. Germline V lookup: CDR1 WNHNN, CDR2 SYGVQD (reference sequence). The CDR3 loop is CASSESLGREKLFF. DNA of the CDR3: TGCGCCAGCAGTGAGTCGCTGGGGAGAGAAAAACTGTTTTTT.

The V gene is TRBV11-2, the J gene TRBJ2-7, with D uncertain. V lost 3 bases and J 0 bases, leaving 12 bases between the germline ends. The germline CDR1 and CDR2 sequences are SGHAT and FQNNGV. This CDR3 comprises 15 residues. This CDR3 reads CASSFIGQDSYEQYF. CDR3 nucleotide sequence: TGTGCCAGCAGCTTCATAGGGCAGGACTCCTACGAGCAGTACTTC.

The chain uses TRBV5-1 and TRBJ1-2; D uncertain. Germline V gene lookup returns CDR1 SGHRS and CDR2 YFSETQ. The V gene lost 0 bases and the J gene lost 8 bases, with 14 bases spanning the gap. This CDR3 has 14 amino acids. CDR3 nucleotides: TGCGCCAGCAGCTTGGTGTTGGAGGGTAAAGGCTACACCTTC. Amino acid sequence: CASSLVLEGKGYTF.

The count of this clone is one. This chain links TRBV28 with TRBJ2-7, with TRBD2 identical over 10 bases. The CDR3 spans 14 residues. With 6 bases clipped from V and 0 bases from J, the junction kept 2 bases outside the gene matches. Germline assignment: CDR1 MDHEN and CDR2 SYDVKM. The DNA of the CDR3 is TGTGCCAGCAGGTCTAGCGGGAGCTCCTACGAGCAGTACTTC. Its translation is CASRSSGSSYEQYF.

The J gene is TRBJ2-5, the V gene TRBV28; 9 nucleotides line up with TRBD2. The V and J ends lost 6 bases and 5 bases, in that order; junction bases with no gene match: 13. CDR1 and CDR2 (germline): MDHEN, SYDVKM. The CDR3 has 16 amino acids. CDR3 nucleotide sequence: TGTGCCAGCAGCCCTTCGAGCGGGGGGCTTTTGGAGACCCAGTACTTC. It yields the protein CASSPSSGGLLETQYF.

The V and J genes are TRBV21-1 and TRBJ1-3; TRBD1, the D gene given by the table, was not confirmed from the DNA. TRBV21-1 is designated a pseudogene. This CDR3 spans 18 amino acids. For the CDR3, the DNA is TGTGCCAGCAGTCGTTATAGTCGCAGGGGGCTTTGCGGAAACACCATATATTTT. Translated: CASSRYSRRGLCGNTIYF.

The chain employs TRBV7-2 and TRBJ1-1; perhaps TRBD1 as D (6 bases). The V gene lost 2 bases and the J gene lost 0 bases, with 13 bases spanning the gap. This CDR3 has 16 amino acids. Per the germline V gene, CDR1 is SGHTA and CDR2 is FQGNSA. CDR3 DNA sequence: TGTGCCAGCAGCTTAACAGGGTCAATTATGAACACTGAAGCTTTCTTT. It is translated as CASSLTGSIMNTEAFF. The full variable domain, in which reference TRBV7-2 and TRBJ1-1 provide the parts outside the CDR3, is GAGVSQSPSNKVTEKGKDVELRCDPISGHTALYWYRQSLGQGLEFLIYFQGNSAPDKSGLPSDRFSAERTGGSVSTLTIQRTQQEDSAVYLCASSLTGSIMNTEAFFGQGTRLTVV.

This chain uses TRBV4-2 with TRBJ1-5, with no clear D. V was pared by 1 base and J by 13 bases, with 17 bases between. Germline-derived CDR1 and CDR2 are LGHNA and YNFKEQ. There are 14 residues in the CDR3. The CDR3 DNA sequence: TGTGCCAGCAGCCAAGCCGACGGAGGCAGCTTTCAGCATTTT. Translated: CASSQADGGSFQHF.

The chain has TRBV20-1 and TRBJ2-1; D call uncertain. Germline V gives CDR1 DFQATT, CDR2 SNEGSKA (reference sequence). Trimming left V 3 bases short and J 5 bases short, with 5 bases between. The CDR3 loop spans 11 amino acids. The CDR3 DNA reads TGCAGTGCTAGTGGTAACAATGAGCAGTTCTTC. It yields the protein CSASGNNEQFF.

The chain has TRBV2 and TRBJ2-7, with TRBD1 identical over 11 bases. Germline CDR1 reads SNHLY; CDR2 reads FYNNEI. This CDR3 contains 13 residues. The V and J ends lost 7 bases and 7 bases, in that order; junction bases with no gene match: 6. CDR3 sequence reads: CASIGQGAGEQYF. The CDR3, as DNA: TGTGCCAGCATCGGACAGGGGGCCGGGGAGCAGTACTTC.

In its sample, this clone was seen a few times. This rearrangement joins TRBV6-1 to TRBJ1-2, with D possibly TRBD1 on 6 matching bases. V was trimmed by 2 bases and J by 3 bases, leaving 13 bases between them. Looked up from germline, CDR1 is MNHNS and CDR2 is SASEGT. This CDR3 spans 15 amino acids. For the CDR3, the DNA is TGTGCCAGCAGTGAAAATTGGGGGGGCGACTATGGCTACACCTTC. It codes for CASSENWGGDYGYTF.

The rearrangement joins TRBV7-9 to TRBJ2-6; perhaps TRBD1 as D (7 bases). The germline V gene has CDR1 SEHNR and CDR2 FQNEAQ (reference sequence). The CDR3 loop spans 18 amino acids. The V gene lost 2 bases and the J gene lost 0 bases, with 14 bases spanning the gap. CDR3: CASSLSEGASSGANVLTF. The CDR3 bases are TGTGCCAGCAGCTTATCGGAGGGGGCCTCCTCTGGGGCCAACGTCCTGACTTTC.

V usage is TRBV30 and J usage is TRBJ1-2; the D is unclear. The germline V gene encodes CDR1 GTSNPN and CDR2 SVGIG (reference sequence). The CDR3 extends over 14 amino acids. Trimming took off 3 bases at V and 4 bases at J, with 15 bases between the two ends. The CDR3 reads CAWSPAQAVYGYTF. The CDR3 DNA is TGTGCCTGGAGCCCCGCGCAGGCCGTCTATGGCTACACCTTC.

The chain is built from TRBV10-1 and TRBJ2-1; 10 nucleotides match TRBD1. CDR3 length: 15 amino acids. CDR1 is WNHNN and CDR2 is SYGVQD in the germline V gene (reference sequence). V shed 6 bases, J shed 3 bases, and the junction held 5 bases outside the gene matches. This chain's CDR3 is CASSAGQGVYNEQFF. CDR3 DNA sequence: TGCGCCAGCAGCGCCGGACAGGGGGTCTACAATGAGCAGTTCTTC.

This chain's CDR3 is CASSIVQGTWGEIAKNIQYF. The CDR3 DNA reads TGTGCCAGTAGTATAGTCCAGGGAACATGGGGGGAAATAGCCAAAAACATTCAGTACTTC. The chain has TRBV19 and TRBJ2-4, with D perhaps TRBD2 (6 bases). Trimming stripped 1 base from V and 0 bases from J, with 22 bases between. The CDR3 has 20 amino acids. CDR1 is LNHDA, CDR2 SQIVND, per germline (reference sequence).

CDR3 protein: CASSKTSTEAFF. The CDR3 region has the DNA TGTGCCAGCAGTAAGACTAGCACTGAAGCTTTCTTT. The chain is built from TRBV28 and TRBJ1-1; D gene ambiguous. V lost 5 bases to trimming and J lost 4 bases, with 8 bases between them. CDR1 and CDR2 from the germline V gene are MDHEN and SYDVKM. This CDR3 contains 12 residues.

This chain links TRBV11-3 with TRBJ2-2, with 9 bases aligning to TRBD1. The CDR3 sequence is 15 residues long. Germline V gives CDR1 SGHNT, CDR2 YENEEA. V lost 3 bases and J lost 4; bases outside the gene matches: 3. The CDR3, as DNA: TGTGCCAGCAGCTTGGGACAGGGATTCACCGGGGAGCTGTTTTTT. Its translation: CASSLGQGFTGELFF.

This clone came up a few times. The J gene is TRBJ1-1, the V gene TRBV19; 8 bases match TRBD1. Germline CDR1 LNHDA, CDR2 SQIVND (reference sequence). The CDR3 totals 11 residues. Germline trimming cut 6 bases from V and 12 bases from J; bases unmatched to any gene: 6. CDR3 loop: CASRRDRSTFF. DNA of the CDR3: TGTGCCAGTAGAAGGGACAGGAGTACTTTCTTT. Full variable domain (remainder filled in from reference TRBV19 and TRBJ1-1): DGGITQSPKYLFRKEGQNVTLSCEQNLNHDAMYWYRQDPGQGLRLIYYSQIVNDFQKGDIAEGYSVSREKKESFPLTVTSAQKNPTAFYLCASRRDRSTFFGQGTRLTVV.

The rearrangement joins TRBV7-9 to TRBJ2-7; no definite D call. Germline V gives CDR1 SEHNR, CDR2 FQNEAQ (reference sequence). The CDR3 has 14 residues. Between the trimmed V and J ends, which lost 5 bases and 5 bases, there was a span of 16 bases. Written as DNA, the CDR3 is TGTGCCAGCAGCCCCAGTGGCGCGACGGACGAGCAGTACTTC. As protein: CASSPSGATDEQYF.

The CDR3 region has the DNA TGTGCCATCGATTCGGGTACACGATCCAGGACAAACGAAGCTTTCTTT. Translating it yields CAIDSGTRSRTNEAFF. This chain links TRBV6-6 with TRBJ1-1; D possibly corresponds to TRBD1 (5 bases). V was shortened by 10 bases and J by 8 bases, with 29 bases between the two germline ends. The CDR3 has 16 amino acids. Germline lookup yields CDR1 MNHNY and CDR2 SVGAGI (reference sequence).